The clone carrying this T cell receptor beta chain was seen once. Sequencing was performed with immunoSEQ multiplex PCR; in TCRdb, only in-frame clones are kept and a portion is missing. The sample shows over 130,000 clones, approximately 84% of them seen only once. This sample is drawn from a study of blood T cell repertoires in COVID-19. The CDR3 runs to 16 residues. V was pared by 4 bases and J by 0 bases, with 14 bases between. The V gene's germline CDR1 is LNHDA and CDR2 SQIVND (reference sequence). V gene TRBV19 combines with J gene TRBJ2-3, with a tentative D call TRBD2 (6 bases). The TCR comes from a woman aged 45-65 years with acute COVID-19. Material for sequencing was PBMCs or T cells enriched from blood (not recorded which). CDR3 in DNA: TGTGCCAGTAGTAAAAGGGTGCGGGATAGCACAGATACGCAGTATTTT. Protein: CASSKRVRDSTDTQYF.